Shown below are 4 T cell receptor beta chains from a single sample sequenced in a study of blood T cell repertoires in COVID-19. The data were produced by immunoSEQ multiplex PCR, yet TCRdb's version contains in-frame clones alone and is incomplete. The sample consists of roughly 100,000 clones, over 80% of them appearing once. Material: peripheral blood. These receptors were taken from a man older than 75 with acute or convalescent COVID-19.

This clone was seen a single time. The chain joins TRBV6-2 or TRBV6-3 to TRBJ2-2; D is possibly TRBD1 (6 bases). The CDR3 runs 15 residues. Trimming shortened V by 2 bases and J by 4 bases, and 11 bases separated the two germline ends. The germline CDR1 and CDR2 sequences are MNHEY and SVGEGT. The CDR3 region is CASSYQGTSTGELFF. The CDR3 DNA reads TGTGCCAGCAGTTACCAGGGGACCAGCACCGGGGAGCTGTTTTTT.

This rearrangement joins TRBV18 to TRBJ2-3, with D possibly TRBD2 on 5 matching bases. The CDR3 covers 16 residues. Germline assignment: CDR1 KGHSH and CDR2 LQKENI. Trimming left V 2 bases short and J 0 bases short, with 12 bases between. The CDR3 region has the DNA TGTGCCAGCTCACCAGGGAGTAGCTTAAGCACAGATACGCAGTATTTT. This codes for CASSPGSSLSTDTQYF.

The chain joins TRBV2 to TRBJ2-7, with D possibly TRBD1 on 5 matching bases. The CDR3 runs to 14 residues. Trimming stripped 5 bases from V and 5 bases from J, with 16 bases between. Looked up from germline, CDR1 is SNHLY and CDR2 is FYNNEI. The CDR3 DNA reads TGTGCCAGCAGTCGTGACCTAGGGGCGGACGAGCAGTACTTC. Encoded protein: CASSRDLGADEQYF.

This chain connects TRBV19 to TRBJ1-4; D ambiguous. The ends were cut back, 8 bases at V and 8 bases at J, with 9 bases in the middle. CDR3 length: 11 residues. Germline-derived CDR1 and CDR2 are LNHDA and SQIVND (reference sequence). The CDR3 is CASSGVEKLFF. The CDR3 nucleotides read TGTGCCAGTTCGGGAGTAGAAAAACTGTTTTTT.